This T cell receptor beta chain was observed in a study of T cell responses to AZD1222 COVID-19 vaccine. Only in-frame clones appear in the TCRdb table, and some are missing; sequencing was by immunoSEQ multiplex PCR. The sample comprises 80,000 to 90,000 clones, around nine tenths of which are singletons, and 5.2% rests with the top ten. As for this clone: Germline and junction disagree at one end, which may indicate a read error.

Germline V gives CDR1 LNHNV, CDR2 YYDKDF (reference sequence). The CDR3 spans 17 residues. The TCR sequence derives from an adult in good health. This material consisted of peripheral blood, taken on day 0 of MenACWY control vaccination. The genes are TRBV15 and TRBJ1-2; D might be TRBD1 (5 bases). Here the CDR3 DNA reads TGTGCCACCAGCAGAGGAGGACGCTCCGACAGTAACGATGGCTACACCTTC. Amino acid sequence: CATSRGGRSDSNDGYTF.